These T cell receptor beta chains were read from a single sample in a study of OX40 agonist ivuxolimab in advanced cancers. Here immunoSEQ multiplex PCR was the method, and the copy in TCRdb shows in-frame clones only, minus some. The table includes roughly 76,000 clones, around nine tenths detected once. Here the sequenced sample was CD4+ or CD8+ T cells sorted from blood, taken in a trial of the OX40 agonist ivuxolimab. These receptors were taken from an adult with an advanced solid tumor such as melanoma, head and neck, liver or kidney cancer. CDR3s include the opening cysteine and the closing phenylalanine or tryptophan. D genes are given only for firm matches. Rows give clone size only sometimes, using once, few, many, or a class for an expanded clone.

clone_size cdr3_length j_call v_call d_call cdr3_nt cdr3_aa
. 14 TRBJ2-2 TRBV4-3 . TGCGCCAGCAGCCTGGGACATTACACCGGGGAGCTGTTTTTT CASSLGHYTGELFF
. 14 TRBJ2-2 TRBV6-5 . TGTGCCAGCAGTTATGCGGGGTACACCGGGGAGCTGTTTTTT CASSYAGYTGELFF
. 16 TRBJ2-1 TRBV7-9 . TGTGCCAGCAGCTTATTTGCTACCCGGGGATACAATGAGCAGTTCTTC CASSLFATRGYNEQFF
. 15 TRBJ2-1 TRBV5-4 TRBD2 TGTGCCAGCAGCCGACTAGCGGGGGGGAGGTATGAGCAGTTCTTC CASSRLAGGRYEQFF
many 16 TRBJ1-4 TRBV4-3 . TGCGCCAGCAGCCAAGAACAGCGGCCGGCTGGTGAAAAACTGTTTTTT CASSQEQRPAGEKLFF
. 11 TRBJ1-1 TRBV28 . TGTGCCAGCAGTTTAAACAGGGAAGCTTTCTTT CASSLNREAFF
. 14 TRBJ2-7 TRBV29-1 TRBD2 TGCAGCGCAGCTGGGGGGGTTTCGGTGGACGAGCAGTACTTC CSAAGGVSVDEQYF
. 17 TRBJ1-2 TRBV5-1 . TGCGCCAGCAGCCTAGGGTGGGGGCAAGGGCGCTCCTATGGCTACACCTTC CASSLGWGQGRSYGYTF
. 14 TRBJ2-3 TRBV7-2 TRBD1 TGTGCCAGCAGCCGGGACAGGGCTACAGATACGCAGTATTTT CASSRDRATDTQYF
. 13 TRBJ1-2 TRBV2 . TGTGCCAGCACCCCCCAGGGAGTAAAGGGCTACACCTTC CASTPQGVKGYTF
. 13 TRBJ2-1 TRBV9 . TGTGCCTCATGGGGGGAAAAACACAATGAGCAGTTCTTC CASWGEKHNEQFF
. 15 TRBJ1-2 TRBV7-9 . TGTGCCAGCAGCCTGGGGGGGAGTGTCGACTATGGCTACACCTTC CASSLGGSVDYGYTF
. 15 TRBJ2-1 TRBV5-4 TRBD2 TGTGCCAGCAGCTTTAGCGGGGGGGCACAGAATGAGCAGTTCTTC CASSFSGGAQNEQFF
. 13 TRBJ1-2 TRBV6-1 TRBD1 TGTGCCAGCACCCCAGGGGGGGGCGATGGCTACACCTTC CASTPGGGDGYTF
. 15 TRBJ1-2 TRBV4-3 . TGCGCCAGCAGCCCTTCAGGGGTGGCGAACTATGGCTACACCTTC CASSPSGVANYGYTF
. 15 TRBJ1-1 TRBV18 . TGTGCCAGCTCACCACCCCCGGCAGGGAGGACTGAAGCTTTCTTT CASSPPPAGRTEAFF
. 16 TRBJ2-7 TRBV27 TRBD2 TGTGCCAGCAGTTACGTGGGGACTAGTGCGGGCTACGAGCAGTACTTC CASSYVGTSAGYEQYF
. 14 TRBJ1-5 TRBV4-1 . TGCGCCAGCAGCCAAGCATATCCGGAGCAGCCCCAGCATTTT CASSQAYPEQPQHF
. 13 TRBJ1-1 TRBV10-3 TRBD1 TGTGCCATCGGGGACAGGGGTTGGGCTGAAGCTTTCTTT CAIGDRGWAEAFF
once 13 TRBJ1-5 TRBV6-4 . TGTGCCAGCAGTGTGGAAGAGGGGCAGCCCCAGCATTTT CASSVEEGQPQHF
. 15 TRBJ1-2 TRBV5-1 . TGCGCCAGCAGCTTGGGCCAACCGGGGGACTATGGCTACACCTTC CASSLGQPGDYGYTF
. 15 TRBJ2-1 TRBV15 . TGTGCCACCAGCATCCACTTTGAGGCGGACAATGAGCAGTTCTTC CATSIHFEADNEQFF
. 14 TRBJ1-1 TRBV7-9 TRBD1 TGTGCCAGCAGCCCTCAGGGGGGGAACACTGAAGCTTTCTTT CASSPQGGNTEAFF
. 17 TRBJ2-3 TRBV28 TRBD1 TGTGCCAGCAGTTTACCCTGGGGACAGGGGGCCTCAGATACGCAGTATTTT CASSLPWGQGASDTQYF
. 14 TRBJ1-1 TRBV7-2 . TGTGCCAGCAGCAGGTCGGGGCGGGCTCCTGAAGCTTTCTTT CASSRSGRAPEAFF
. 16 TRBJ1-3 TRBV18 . TGTGCCAGCTCGTATCGAGGGGGAATGGCTGGAAACACCATATATTTT CASSYRGGMAGNTIYF
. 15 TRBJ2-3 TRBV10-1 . TGCGCCAGCAGTGATACCGGACAGAACACAGATACGCAGTATTTT CASSDTGQNTDTQYF
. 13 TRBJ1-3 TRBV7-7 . TGTGCCAGCAGTCGGGACGGAGGGGACACCATATATTTT CASSRDGGDTIYF
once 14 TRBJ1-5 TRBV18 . TGTGCCAGCTCACCACCGGGTGAACTGGGGCCCCAGCATTTT CASSPPGELGPQHF
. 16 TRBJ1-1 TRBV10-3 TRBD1 TGTGCCATCAGTGAGTCGCCCCCAGGGGGCCAGACTGAAGCTTTCTTT CAISESPPGGQTEAFF
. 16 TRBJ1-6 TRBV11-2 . TGTGCCAGCAGCCTAGGCGTGGGGGGCTATAATTCACCCCTCCACTTT CASSLGVGGYNSPLHF
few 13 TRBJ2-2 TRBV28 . TGTGCCGCATGGGCCAGGGGCACCGGGGAGCTGTTTTTT CAAWARGTGELFF
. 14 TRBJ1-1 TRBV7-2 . TGTGCCAGCAGCTTTAACGGCATGAACACTGAAGCTTTCTTT CASSFNGMNTEAFF
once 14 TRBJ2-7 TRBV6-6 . TGTGCCAGCAGTTACGGGACTGCTTCCTACGAGCAGTACTTC CASSYGTASYEQYF
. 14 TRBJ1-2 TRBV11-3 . TGTGCCAGCAGCGACGCCTACACTATGTATGGCTACACCTTC CASSDAYTMYGYTF
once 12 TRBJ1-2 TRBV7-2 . TGTGCCAGCAGCTTGGATAGGGTAGGCTACACCTTC CASSLDRVGYTF
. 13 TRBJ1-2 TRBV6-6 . TGTGCCAGCAGTTACGGTAATAACTATGGCTACACCTTC CASSYGNNYGYTF
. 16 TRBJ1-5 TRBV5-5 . TGTGCCAGCAGCTTGGGTAACGTTAATAGCAATCAGCCCCAGCATTTT CASSLGNVNSNQPQHF
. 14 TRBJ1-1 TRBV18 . TGTGCCAGCTCCCCTCACAGGGTACCCACTGAAGCTTTCTTT CASSPHRVPTEAFF
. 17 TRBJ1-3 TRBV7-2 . TGTGCCAGCAGCCCCATGTGGGGGGAAAAGGGTGGAAACACCATATATTTT CASSPMWGEKGGNTIYF
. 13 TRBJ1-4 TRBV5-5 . TGTGCCAGCAGCCTAACAACTAATGAAAAACTGTTTTTT CASSLTTNEKLFF
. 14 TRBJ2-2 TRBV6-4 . TGTGCCAGCAGTGTTAGCTTCAACACCGGGGAGCTGTTTTTT CASSVSFNTGELFF
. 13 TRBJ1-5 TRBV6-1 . TGTGCCAGCAGTGAAGCTGGCAGCCGACCCCAGCATTTT CASSEAGSRPQHF
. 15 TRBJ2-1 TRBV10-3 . TGTGCCATCACTAATGAGGGGGGGCCATGGAATGAGCAGTTCTTC CAITNEGGPWNEQFF
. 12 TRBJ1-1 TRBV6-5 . TGTGCCAGCAGGTCACCGAACACTGAAGCTTTCTTT CASRSPNTEAFF
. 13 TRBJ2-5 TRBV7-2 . TGTGCCAGCAGCTTCGGGACCGACCGTACCCAGTACTTC CASSFGTDRTQYF